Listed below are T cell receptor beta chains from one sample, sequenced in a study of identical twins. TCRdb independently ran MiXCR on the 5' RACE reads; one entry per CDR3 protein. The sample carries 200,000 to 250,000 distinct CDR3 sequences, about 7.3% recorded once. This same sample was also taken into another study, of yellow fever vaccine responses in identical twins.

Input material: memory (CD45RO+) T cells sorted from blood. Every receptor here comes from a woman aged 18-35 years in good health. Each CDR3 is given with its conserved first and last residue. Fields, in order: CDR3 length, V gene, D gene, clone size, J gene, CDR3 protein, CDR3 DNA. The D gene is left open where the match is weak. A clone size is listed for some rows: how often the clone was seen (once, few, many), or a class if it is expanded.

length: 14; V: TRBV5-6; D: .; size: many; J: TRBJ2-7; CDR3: CASREEGVSYEQYF; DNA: TGTGCCAGCAGAGAGGAGGGCGTTTCCTACGAGCAGTACTTC
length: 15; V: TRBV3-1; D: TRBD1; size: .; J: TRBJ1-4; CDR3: CASSQPGTGAEKLFF; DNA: TGTGCCAGCAGCCAGCCCGGGACAGGGGCTGAAAAACTGTTTTTT
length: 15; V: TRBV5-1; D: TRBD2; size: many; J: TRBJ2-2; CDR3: CASSLAAGDTGELFF; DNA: TGCGCCAGCAGCTTGGCCGCGGGGGACACCGGGGAGCTGTTTTTT
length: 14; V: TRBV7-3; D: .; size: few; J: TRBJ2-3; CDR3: CASSAGTKGDTQYF; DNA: TGTGCCAGCAGCGCCGGGACCAAGGGAGATACGCAGTATTTT
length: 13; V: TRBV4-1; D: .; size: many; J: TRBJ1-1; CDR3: CASSQESRGEAFF; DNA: TGCGCCAGCAGCCAAGAGTCCAGAGGGGAAGCTTTCTTT
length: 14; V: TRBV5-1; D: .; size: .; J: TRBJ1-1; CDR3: CASSLGGTPTEAFF; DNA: TGCGCCAGCAGCTTGGGCGGGACCCCCACTGAAGCTTTCTTT
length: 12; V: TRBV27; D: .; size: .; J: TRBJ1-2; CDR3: CASSSDSKGYTF; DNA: TGTGCCAGCAGTTCGGACAGTAAAGGCTACACCTTC
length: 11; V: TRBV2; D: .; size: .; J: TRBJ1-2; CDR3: CASSERSGYTF; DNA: TGTGCCAGCAGTGAGAGAAGTGGCTACACCTTC
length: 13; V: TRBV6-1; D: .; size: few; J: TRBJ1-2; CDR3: CASSEGGGWGYTF; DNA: TGTGCCAGCAGTGAAGGAGGGGGTTGGGGCTACACCTTC
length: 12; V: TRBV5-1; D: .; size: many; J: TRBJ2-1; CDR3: CAKCTGIDEQFF; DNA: TGCGCCAAATGTACAGGGATTGATGAGCAGTTCTTC
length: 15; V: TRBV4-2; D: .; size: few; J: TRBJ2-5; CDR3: CASSQDGGVTKTQYF; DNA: TGTGCCAGCAGCCAAGATGGTGGGGTAACAAAGACCCAGTACTTC
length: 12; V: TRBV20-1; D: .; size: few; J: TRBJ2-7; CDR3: CSARLRDYEQYF; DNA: TGCAGTGCTAGATTGCGGGACTACGAGCAGTACTTC
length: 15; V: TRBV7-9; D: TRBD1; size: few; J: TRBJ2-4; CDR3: CASSRRQGGKNIQYF; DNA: TGTGCCAGCAGCCGCCGACAGGGGGGCAAAAACATTCAGTACTTC
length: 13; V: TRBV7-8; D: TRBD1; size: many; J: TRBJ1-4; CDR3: CASSRGTDEKLFF; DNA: TGTGCCAGCAGCAGAGGGACAGATGAAAAACTGTTTTTT
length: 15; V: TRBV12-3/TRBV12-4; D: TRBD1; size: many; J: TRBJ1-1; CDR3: CASSSGGQGITEAFF; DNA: TGTGCCAGCAGTTCGGGAGGACAGGGGATCACTGAAGCTTTCTTT
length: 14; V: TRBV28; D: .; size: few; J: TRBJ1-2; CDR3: CASSSRSPGSGYTF; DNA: TGTGCCAGCAGTTCCCGGAGTCCCGGTAGTGGCTACACCTTC
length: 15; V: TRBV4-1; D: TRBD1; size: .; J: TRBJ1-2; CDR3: CASSQWDRRGYGYTF; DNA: TGCGCCAGCAGCCAATGGGACAGACGTGGATATGGCTACACCTTC
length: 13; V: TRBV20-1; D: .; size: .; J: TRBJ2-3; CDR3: CSARRDNTDTQYF; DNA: TGCAGTGCTAGGCGGGATAACACAGATACGCAGTATTTT
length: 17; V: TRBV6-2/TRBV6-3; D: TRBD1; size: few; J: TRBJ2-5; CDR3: CASRTAKVTTGEETQYF; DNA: TGTGCCAGCAGGACCGCGAAAGTAACGACAGGGGAAGAGACCCAGTACTTC
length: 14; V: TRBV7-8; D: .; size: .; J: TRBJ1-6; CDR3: CASSFNSYNSPLHF; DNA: TGTGCCAGCAGCTTTAACAGCTATAATTCACCCCTCCACTTT
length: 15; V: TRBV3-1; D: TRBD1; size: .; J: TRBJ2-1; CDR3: CASSQEGQGDNEQFF; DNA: TGTGCCAGCAGCCAAGAGGGACAGGGCGACAATGAGCAGTTCTTC
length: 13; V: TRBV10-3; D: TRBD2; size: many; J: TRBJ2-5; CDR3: CAIGTSGQETQYF; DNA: TGTGCCATAGGGACTAGCGGGCAAGAGACCCAGTACTTC
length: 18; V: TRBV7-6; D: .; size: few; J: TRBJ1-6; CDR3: CASSSRPKSDRYWTAVHF; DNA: TGTGCCAGCAGCTCTCGACCGAAATCGGACCGCTACTGGACCGCTGTCCACTTT
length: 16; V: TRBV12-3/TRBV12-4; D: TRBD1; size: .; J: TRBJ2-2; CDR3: CASSRQGALNTGELFF; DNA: TGTGCCAGCAGCCGACAGGGGGCGCTGAACACCGGGGAGCTGTTTTTT
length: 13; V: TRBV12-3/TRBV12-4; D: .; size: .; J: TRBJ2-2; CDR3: CASRGYSTGELFF; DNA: TGTGCCAGCAGGGGTTATTCGACCGGGGAGCTGTTTTTT
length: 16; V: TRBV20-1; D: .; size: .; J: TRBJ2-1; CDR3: CSARSGGGEPYNEQFF; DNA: TGCAGTGCTAGGAGTGGTGGCGGGGAGCCTTACAATGAGCAGTTCTTC
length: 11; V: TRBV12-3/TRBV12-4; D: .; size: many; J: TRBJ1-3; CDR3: CASSLSYTIYF; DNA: TGTGCCAGCAGTCTGTCTTATACCATATATTTT
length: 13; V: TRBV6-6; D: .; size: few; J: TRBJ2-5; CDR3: CASRTRQEETQYF; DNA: TGTGCCAGCAGGACAAGACAGGAAGAGACCCAGTACTTC
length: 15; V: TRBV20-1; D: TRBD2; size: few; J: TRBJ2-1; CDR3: CSARVVAGKYNEQFF; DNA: TGCAGTGCTAGAGTGGTAGCGGGCAAGTACAATGAGCAGTTCTTC
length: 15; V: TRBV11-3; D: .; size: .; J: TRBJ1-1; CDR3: CASSLLPGGDTEAFF; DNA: TGTGCCAGCAGCCTCCTCCCGGGGGGGGACACTGAAGCTTTCTTT
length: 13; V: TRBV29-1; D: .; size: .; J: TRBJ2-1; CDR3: CSVGGTAYNEQFF; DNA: TGCAGCGTTGGGGGAACAGCCTACAATGAGCAGTTCTTC
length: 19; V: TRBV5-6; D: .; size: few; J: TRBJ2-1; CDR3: CASSSRTVTATRRVNEQFF; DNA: TGTGCCAGCAGCTCCCGGACAGTCACCGCCACACGAAGGGTCAATGAGCAGTTCTTC
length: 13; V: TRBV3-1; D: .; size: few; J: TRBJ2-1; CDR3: CASSQDGVNEQFF; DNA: TGTGCCAGCAGCCAAGATGGGGTAAATGAGCAGTTCTTC
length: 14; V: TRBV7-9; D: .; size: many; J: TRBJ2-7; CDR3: CASSPESKAYEQYF; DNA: TGTGCCAGCAGCCCAGAATCCAAAGCCTACGAGCAGTACTTC
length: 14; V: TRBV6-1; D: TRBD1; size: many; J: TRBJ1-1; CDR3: CASSRQGGNTEAFF; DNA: TGTGCCAGCAGCCGACAGGGTGGGAACACTGAAGCTTTCTTT
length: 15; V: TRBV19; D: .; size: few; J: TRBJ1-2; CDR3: CASSRSLLDNYGYTF; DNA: TGTGCCAGTAGTAGGTCCCTTCTGGATAACTATGGCTACACCTTC
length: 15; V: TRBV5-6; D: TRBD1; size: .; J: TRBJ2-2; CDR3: CASSFETGGTGELFF; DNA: TGTGCCAGCAGCTTCGAGACAGGGGGCACCGGGGAGCTGTTTTTT
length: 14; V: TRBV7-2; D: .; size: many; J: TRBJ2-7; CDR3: CASSLIASNYEQYF; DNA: TGTGCCAGCAGCTTAATTGCTAGTAACTACGAGCAGTACTTC
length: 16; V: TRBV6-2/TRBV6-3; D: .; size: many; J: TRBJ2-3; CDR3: CASSYGVVGSTDTQYF; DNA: TGTGCCAGCAGTTACGGTGTGGTGGGGAGCACAGATACGCAGTATTTT
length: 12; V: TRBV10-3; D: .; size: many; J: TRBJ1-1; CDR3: CAISEPTSEAFF; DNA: TGTGCCATCAGTGAGCCGACATCTGAAGCTTTCTTT
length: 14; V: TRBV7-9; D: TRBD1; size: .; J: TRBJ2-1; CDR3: CASSLRQGEAEQFF; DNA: TGTGCCAGCAGCTTAAGACAGGGAGAGGCTGAGCAGTTCTTC
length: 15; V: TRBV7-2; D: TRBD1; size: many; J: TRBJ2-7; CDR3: CASSSPHGGQGEQYF; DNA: TGTGCCAGCAGCTCCCCGCATGGGGGACAGGGCGAGCAGTACTTC